The source of this TCR beta chain is a study of OX40 agonist ivuxolimab in advanced cancers. The protocol was immunoSEQ multiplex PCR, while the TCRdb copy is restricted to in-frame clones and leaves out a portion. Among about 26,000 clones, roughly 90% were seen once, and the ten largest hold 19%. Germline V lookup: CDR1 SGDLS, CDR2 YYNGEE. This CDR3 spans 15 amino acids. The junction had 10 bases not matched to a gene; V was cut back by 7 bases and J by 1 base. This specimen was CD4+ or CD8+ T cells sorted from blood, taken in a trial of the OX40 agonist ivuxolimab. This sequence was found in an adult with an advanced solid tumor such as melanoma, head and neck, liver or kidney cancer. This sequence joins TRBV9 and TRBJ2-5, with TRBD1 matching 7 bases. CDR3 loop: CASSRGGSPQETQYF. The CDR3, as DNA: TGTGCCAGCTCCCGAGGGGGCTCCCCCCAAGAGACCCAGTACTTC.